This T cell receptor (beta chain) was observed in a study of T cells expressing NK-cell markers. After re-calling the 5' RACE reads, TCRdb lists one entry per CDR3 protein, DNA absent. The sample table sets out 250,000 to 300,000 distinct CDR3 sequences. The CDR3 is 16 amino acids. Germline CDR1 DFQATT, CDR2 SNEGSKA (reference sequence). This receptor was taken from a woman between 18 and 69 years old in good health. The genes are TRBV20-1 and TRBJ1-6; TCRdb returns TRBD1, unconfirmable since there is no DNA. The source material was blood T cells: a sorted CD56 or NKG2C T cell subset, CD4+ or CD8+ T cells, or bulk PBMC T cells (not recorded which). This chain's CDR3 is CSARDATGTGNSPLHF.